One sample yielded the 17 T cell receptor beta chains listed below, sequenced in a study of cytomegalovirus exposure and HLA in healthy donors. Sequencing used immunoSEQ multiplex PCR; TCRdb keeps in-frame clones, though not all of them. The data show 150,000 to 250,000 clones, approximately 82% seen once. The specimen sequenced was PBMCs. These TCRs come from a young woman in good health and CMV-seropositive.

This sequence joins TRBV25-1 and TRBJ2-1; tentative D call: TRBD1 (5 bases). The V and J ends lost 4 bases and 7 bases respectively, with 20 bases between them. The length of the CDR3 is 16 residues. The germline CDR1 and CDR2 sequences are MGHDK and SYGVNS. CDR3 coding DNA: TGTGCCAGCAGTGTTAGTACAGGATACAGTGGGAATGAGCAGTTCTTC. It yields the protein CASSVSTGYSGNEQFF.

This chain links TRBV29-1 with TRBJ2-1; 7 positions agree with TRBD2. V was clipped by 5 bases and J by 10 bases; unmatched bases: 5. Per germline, CDR1 SQVTM and CDR2 ANQGSEA. The CDR3 contains 11 residues. CDR3 coding DNA: TGCAGCGTTCGCAGCGGGACCGAGCAGTTCTTC. Translating gives CSVRSGTEQFF.

This chain links TRBV5-1 with TRBJ2-5; 7 bases are shared with TRBD2. The V gene end was trimmed by 0 bases and the J gene end by 6 bases; junction bases not matched to a gene: 2. CDR1 is SGHRS and CDR2 is YFSETQ in the germline V gene. The CDR3 contains 13 residues. The CDR3 DNA reads as TGCGCCAGCAGCTTGGAGCGGGGACAGACCCAGTACTTC. This encodes CASSLERGQTQYF. Drawing the rest from reference TRBV5-1 and TRBJ2-5, the complete variable domain is KAGVTQTPRYLIKTRGQQVTLSCSPISGHRSVSWYQQTPGQGLQFLFEYFSETQRNKGNFPGRFSGRQFSNSRSEMNVSTLELGDSALYLCASSLERGQTQYFGPGTRLLVL.

The chain links TRBV29-1 to TRBJ1-1; the D is unclear. Trimming removed 4 bases from V and 3 bases from J, with 12 bases in between. CDR3 length equals 13 residues. Germline V gives CDR1 SQVTM, CDR2 ANQGSEA. The CDR3 region is CSVGRNQDTEAFF. The CDR3 coding sequence is TGCAGCGTTGGACGGAATCAGGACACTGAAGCTTTCTTT.

This clone was seen a few times. The chain uses TRBV28 and TRBJ1-5; no definite D call. Trimming stripped 3 bases from V and 5 bases from J, with 8 bases between. The germline V gene encodes CDR1 MDHEN and CDR2 SYDVKM. The CDR3 has 13 amino acids. The CDR3 DNA follows: TGTGCCAGCAGTTTTCGGGAGGATCAGCCCCAGCATTTT. Its translation is CASSFREDQPQHF.

This clone has more than one count but fewer than ten. This chain links TRBV28 with TRBJ2-7; D is ambiguous. In germline, CDR1 is MDHEN, CDR2 SYDVKM. The germline V and J ends were trimmed by 3 bases and 3 bases, with 3 bases remaining between them. The CDR3 covers 11 residues. This CDR3 is CASSFHYEQYF. CDR3 sequence (DNA): TGTGCCAGCAGTTTCCACTACGAGCAGTACTTC.

Ten or more counts support this clone. The chain uses TRBV7-9 and TRBJ2-4; the match to TRBD1 covers 8 bases. The germline V gene encodes CDR1 SEHNR and CDR2 FQNEAQ (reference sequence). The ends lost 3 bases at V and 0 bases at J; junction bases unmatched: 10. The CDR3 length is 18 residues. The CDR3: CASSFGTGEYLAKNIQYF. CDR3 in DNA: TGTGCCAGCAGCTTTGGGACAGGAGAATATCTAGCCAAAAACATTCAGTACTTC. Combining the CDR3 with reference TRBV7-9 and TRBJ2-4 gives the whole variable domain DTGVSQNPRHKITKRGQNVTFRCDPISEHNRLYWYRQTLGQGPEFLTYFQNEAQLEKSRLLSDRFSAERPKGSFSTLEIQRTEQGDSAMYLCASSFGTGEYLAKNIQYFGAGTRLSVL.

CDR3 amino acids: CASSVRLSYGLAGDTYEQYF. The DNA of the CDR3 is TGTGCCAGCAGTGTCAGGTTGTCGTATGGACTAGCGGGAGACACGTACGAGCAGTACTTC. This rearrangement joins TRBV6-1 to TRBJ2-7; 13 bases agree with TRBD2. CDR3 length: 20 amino acids. After removal of 4 bases from V and 4 bases from J, the junction contained 19 bases not matched to a gene. The germline V gene has CDR1 MNHNS and CDR2 SASEGT.

This clone appeared a few times. The chain joins TRBV28 to TRBJ2-4; perhaps TRBD2 as D (6 bases). The V and J ends lost 3 bases and 8 bases respectively, with 23 bases between them. Germline V lookup: CDR1 MDHEN, CDR2 SYDVKM. The CDR3 has 17 amino acids. This CDR3 reads CASSFGPIGGPSDIQYF. The CDR3 bases are TGTGCCAGCAGTTTTGGTCCCATCGGGGGACCCTCGGACATTCAGTACTTC.

The gene calls are TRBV15 and TRBJ1-2; weak D call: TRBD1 (5 bases). Trimming stripped 0 bases from V and 3 bases from J, with 14 bases between. The CDR3 extends over 16 amino acids. Per germline, CDR1 LNHNV and CDR2 YYDKDF (reference sequence). As DNA, the CDR3 is TGTGCCACCAGCAGAGATCTTCGGGGGAGTCACTATGGCTACACCTTC. It is translated as CATSRDLRGSHYGYTF.

The chain is built from TRBV5-4 and TRBJ1-3, with TRBD1 as a possible D gene (5 bases). Germline CDR1 and CDR2: SGHNT and YYREEE (reference sequence). The V end was cut by 5 bases, the J end by 2 bases, with 14 bases between. This CDR3 is 15 amino acids long. For the CDR3, the DNA is TGTGCCAGCAGTCAAGACCAGGGCGCTGGAAACACCATATATTTT. This gives the protein CASSQDQGAGNTIYF.

In this sample, this clone turned up a few times. The CDR3 here is CAWMRDRPYGYTF. CDR3 DNA sequence: TGTGCCTGGATGCGGGACAGACCCTATGGCTACACCTTC. The chain combines TRBV30 with TRBJ1-2, with 7 bases matching TRBD1. J was trimmed by 4 bases and V by 4 bases; bases with no gene match: 6. The CDR3 runs to 13 residues. CDR1 and CDR2 (germline): GTSNPN, SVGIG (reference sequence).

The V gene is TRBV27, the J gene TRBJ2-7; 10 nucleotides align to TRBD2. Germline CDR1 and CDR2: MNHEY and SMNVEV (reference sequence). The V segment lost 3 bases and the J segment 4 bases; nucleotides outside the gene matches: 9. This CDR3 spans 16 amino acids. CDR3 sequence reads: CASSLQRGLAQYEQYF. CDR3 DNA: TGTGCCAGCAGTTTGCAAAGGGGACTAGCGCAGTACGAGCAGTACTTC.

This chain uses TRBV28 with TRBJ1-2; maybe TRBD1 (5 bases). The CDR3 loop spans 14 amino acids. V lost 7 bases, J lost 4 bases, and 16 bases lay in between. Germline loops: CDR1 MDHEN, CDR2 SYDVKM. The CDR3 DNA sequence: TGTGCCAGCATTAATACGGGACTGATCTATGGCTACACCTTC. Translated: CASINTGLIYGYTF.

The chain links TRBV5-6 to TRBJ2-7; D might be TRBD1 (7 bases). Trimming cost V 0 bases and J 1 base, with 11 bases left between them. The CDR3 length is 15 residues. Germline assignment: CDR1 SGHDT and CDR2 YYEEEE. The CDR3 nucleotides read TGTGCCAGCAGCTTGGGGTCAGGGGGGTCCTACGAGCAGTACTTC. Protein sequence: CASSLGSGGSYEQYF.

The chain couples TRBV6-4 to TRBJ2-3; no clear D. Germline V gene data show CDR1 as MRHNA and CDR2 as SNTAGT. The CDR3 has 13 residues. The V end lost 0 bases, the J end lost 7 bases, and 8 bases lay between the germline ends. The CDR3 region has the DNA TGTGCCAGCAGTGACTCAGACTCTAATACGCAGTATTTT. Its translation: CASSDSDSNTQYF.

The chain carries TRBV2 and TRBJ1-3; D is unclear. The CDR3 length is 15 residues. Per germline, CDR1 SNHLY and CDR2 FYNNEI. The V gene lost 8 bases and the J gene lost 4 bases, with 18 bases spanning the gap. The CDR3 coding sequence is TGTGCCAGCTGCCCCGGGAGCGTAATCGGAAACACCATATATTTT. It yields the protein CASCPGSVIGNTIYF.